This TCR beta chain was identified in a study of blood T cell repertoires in COVID-19. About the study: T cells, B-cell-depleted T cells, or PBMCs provided the cDNA or gDNA that served as material.

The ends lost 4 bases at V and 7 bases at J; junction bases unmatched: 14. CDR1 and CDR2 from the germline V gene are GTSNPN and SVGIG (reference sequence). The CDR3 spans 16 residues. Authors' analysis steps: How many nucleated cells were present was estimated from reference gene primer amplification. The protocol was immunoSEQ multiplex PCR, while the TCRdb copy is restricted to in-frame clones and leaves out a portion. V and J calls and clone size come straight from that table; D and trimming were deduced from the DNA. The sample carries some 400,000 clones, more than 75% recorded once. The sample consisted of peripheral blood. The sequence was obtained from a woman aged 30 to 39 with COVID-19, enrolled during active disease. The J gene is TRBJ1-5, the V gene TRBV30; TRBD1 matches at 9 bases. In DNA form, the CDR3 reads TGTGCCTGGACCGCCGGACAGGGGATGGGAGGACAGCCCCAGCATTTT. This gives the protein CAWTAGQGMGGQPQHF.